The 25 T cell receptor beta chains in this list originate from one sample, sequenced in a study of monozygotic twins with inflammatory bowel disease. TCRdb re-called the 5' RACE reads; one entry per CDR3 protein, DNA not given. This table lists approximately 400,000 distinct CDR3 sequences. Sample: blood. The receptors shown here come from a human donor with ulcerative colitis or Crohn's disease, or a healthy co-twin of an affected twin (not recorded which).

The chain has TRBV7-2 and TRBJ2-7; there is no DNA to check the TCRdb D call of TRBD2. This CDR3 is built from 15 residues. CDR1 and CDR2 from the germline V gene are SGHTA and FQGNSA. This chain's CDR3 is CASSPWSLGGYEQYF.

This chain joins TRBV6-5 and TRBJ1-2. From germline, CDR1 is MNHEY and CDR2 SVGAGI. CDR3 length: 15 residues. CDR3 sequence: CASSYPGGGMHGYTF.

The J gene is TRBJ2-7, the V gene TRBV11-2; TCRdb's D call of TRBD1 is untestable without DNA. Germline CDR1 and CDR2: SGHAT and FQNNGV. The CDR3 runs 16 residues. This CDR3 is CASSRPGQGLDYEQYF.

The V and J genes are TRBV5-1 and TRBJ1-2; TCRdb's D gene call, TRBD1, goes unchecked for lack of DNA. This CDR3 contains 15 residues. CDR1 is SGHRS and CDR2 is YFSETQ in the germline V gene. The CDR3 protein is CASSNRDGTNYGYTF.

This rearrangement joins TRBV10-3 to TRBJ1-6. The CDR3 is 14 amino acids. Germline-derived CDR1 and CDR2 are ENHRY and SYGVKD. The CDR3 sequence: CATTDGSYNSPLHF.

The rearrangement links TRBV19 to TRBJ1-2; no DNA is available, so the TRBD1 call from TCRdb remains unchecked. CDR1 is LNHDA and CDR2 is SQIVND in the germline V gene (reference sequence). The CDR3 sequence is 17 residues long. The CDR3: CASSRKGDGGAYYGYTF. The whole variable domain, remainder taken from reference TRBV19 and TRBJ1-2, is DGGITQSPKYLFRKEGQNVTLSCEQNLNHDAMYWYRQDPGQGLRLIYYSQIVNDFQKGDIAEGYSVSREKKESFPLTVTSAQKNPTAFYLCASSRKGDGGAYYGYTFGSGTRLTVV.

The chain has TRBV5-1 and TRBJ2-6. Germline V gives CDR1 SGHRS, CDR2 YFSETQ. CDR3 length: 15 residues. The CDR3 is CASSYLGSGANVLTF.

The chain is built from TRBV5-1 and TRBJ1-2; the D call from TCRdb, TRBD1, cannot be confirmed without DNA. Per the germline V gene, CDR1 is SGHRS and CDR2 is YFSETQ. The CDR3 sequence is 14 residues long. CDR3 protein: CASSFSGTGYGYTF.

The gene calls are TRBV15 and TRBJ2-2; checking the TCRdb D call of TRBD1 is not possible without DNA. The CDR3 totals 15 residues. Germline V CDR1 and CDR2: LNHNV, YYDKDF (reference sequence). CDR3: CATSRRDGDAGELFF.

This sequence joins TRBV20-1 and TRBJ2-4. Looked up from germline, CDR1 is DFQATT and CDR2 is SNEGSKA (reference sequence). The CDR3 spans 15 residues. The CDR3 loop reads CSAINYITAKNIQYF.

The chain carries TRBV11-2 and TRBJ2-1; TCRdb designates TRBD1, a call that cannot be tested without DNA. Germline loops: CDR1 SGHAT, CDR2 FQNNGV. The CDR3 is made up of 16 amino acids. The CDR3 protein is CASSTDYRLKGDEQFF.

The chain joins TRBV28 to TRBJ1-5. The CDR3 sequence is 15 residues long. CDR1 is MDHEN, CDR2 SYDVKM, per germline. This chain's CDR3 is CASSFGAYSNQPQHF. The full variable domain, rest sourced from reference TRBV28 and TRBJ1-5, is DVKVTQSSRYLVKRTGEKVFLECVQDMDHENMFWYRQDPGLGLRLIYFSYDVKMKEKGDIPEGYSVSREKKERFSLILESASTNQTSMYLCASSFGAYSNQPQHFGDGTRLSIL.

V is TRBV3-1 and J is TRBJ2-1; TCRdb names TRBD2, which stays unverified in the absence of DNA. The CDR3 totals 16 residues. Looked up from germline, CDR1 is LGHDT and CDR2 is YNNKEL (reference sequence). The CDR3 reads CASSRWGASGGNEQFF.

The chain combines TRBV5-1 with TRBJ2-1; the D call of TRBD1 rests on TCRdb alone, since no DNA is present to check it. The CDR3 is 14 residues long. Germline V gene sequence: CDR1 SGHRS, CDR2 YFSETQ. Here the CDR3 reads CASSWTAGYNEQFF.

V is TRBV20-1 and J is TRBJ2-1; the D call from TCRdb, TRBD2, cannot be confirmed without DNA. The CDR3 length is 15 residues. Germline assignment: CDR1 DFQATT and CDR2 SNEGSKA (reference sequence). CDR3: CSAMGLTTSYNEQFF.

This chain links TRBV6-5 with TRBJ1-4. The CDR3 loop spans 16 amino acids. The germline V gene has CDR1 MNHEY and CDR2 SVGAGI. CDR3 sequence reads: CASSYSTPLLGEKLFF.

The rearrangement joins TRBV28 to TRBJ1-2; checking the TCRdb D call of TRBD1 is not possible without DNA. The CDR3 totals 15 residues. Germline values: CDR1 MDHEN, CDR2 SYDVKM. CDR3 sequence reads: CASSYTGQGNYGYTF.

The gene calls are TRBV10-3 and TRBJ1-2; the TCRdb D gene call, TRBD1, has no DNA to confirm it. Per germline, CDR1 ENHRY and CDR2 SYGVKD. The CDR3 length is 14 residues. CDR3 residues: CAISEGAANYGYTF.

The V call is TRBV5-1, the J call TRBJ2-7. Germline CDR1 SGHRS, CDR2 YFSETQ. The CDR3 runs to 14 residues. The chain's CDR3 is CASSFGPANYEQYF.

The gene calls are TRBV29-1 and TRBJ2-2; the D call from TCRdb, TRBD2, cannot be confirmed without DNA. Germline V gene lookup returns CDR1 SQVTM and CDR2 ANQGSEA. The CDR3 has 15 amino acids. CDR3 region: CSVDRRGGRGGELFF.

CDR3 sequence reads: CASSQEGTPGYEQYF. J is TRBJ2-7 and V is TRBV4-1. This CDR3 is built from 15 residues. The germline CDR1 and CDR2 sequences are MGHRA and YSYEKL.

This chain joins TRBV7-9 and TRBJ1-1. The CDR3 is made up of 15 amino acids. Germline CDR1 and CDR2: SEHNR and FQNEAQ (reference sequence). CDR3 amino acids: CASSLSGKWNTEAFF.

The rearrangement uses TRBV20-1 and TRBJ1-2. This CDR3 has 11 amino acids. Germline lookup yields CDR1 DFQATT and CDR2 SNEGSKA (reference sequence). CDR3 in amino acids: CSASFNYGYTF.

The V and J genes are TRBV5-1 and TRBJ2-5; no DNA is available, so the TRBD2 call from TCRdb remains unchecked. Germline assignment: CDR1 SGHRS and CDR2 YFSETQ. The CDR3 has 19 residues. Here the CDR3 reads CASSSGLAGASNPRETQYF.

This chain connects TRBV7-9 to TRBJ1-1; the D call from TCRdb, TRBD1, cannot be confirmed without DNA. Germline-derived CDR1 and CDR2 are SEHNR and FQNEAQ (reference sequence). The CDR3 is 17 residues long. This CDR3 is CASSLAPENSPYTEAFF.